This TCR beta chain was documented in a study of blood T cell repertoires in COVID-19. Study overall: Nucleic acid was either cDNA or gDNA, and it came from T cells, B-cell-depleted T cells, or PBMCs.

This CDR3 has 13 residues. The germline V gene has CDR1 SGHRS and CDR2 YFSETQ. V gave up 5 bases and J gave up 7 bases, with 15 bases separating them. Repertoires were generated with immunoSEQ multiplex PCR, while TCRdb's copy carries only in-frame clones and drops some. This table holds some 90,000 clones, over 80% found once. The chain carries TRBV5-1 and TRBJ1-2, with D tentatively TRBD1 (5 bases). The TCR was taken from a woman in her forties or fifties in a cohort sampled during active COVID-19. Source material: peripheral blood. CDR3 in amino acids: CASSAGVGRGYTF. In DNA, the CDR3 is TGCGCCAGCAGTGCGGGGGTAGGACGTGGCTACACCTTC.